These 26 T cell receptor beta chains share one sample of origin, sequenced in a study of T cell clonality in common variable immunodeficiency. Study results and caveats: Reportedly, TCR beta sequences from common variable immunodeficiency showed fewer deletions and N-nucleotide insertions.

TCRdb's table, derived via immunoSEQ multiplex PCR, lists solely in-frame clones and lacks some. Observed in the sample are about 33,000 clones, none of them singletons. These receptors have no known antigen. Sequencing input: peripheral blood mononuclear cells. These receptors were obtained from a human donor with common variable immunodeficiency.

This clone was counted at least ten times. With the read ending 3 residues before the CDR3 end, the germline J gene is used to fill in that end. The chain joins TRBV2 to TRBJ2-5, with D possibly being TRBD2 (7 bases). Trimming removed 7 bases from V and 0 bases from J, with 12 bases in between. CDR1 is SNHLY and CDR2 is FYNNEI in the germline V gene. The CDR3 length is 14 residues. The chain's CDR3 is CASIGGDNQETQYF. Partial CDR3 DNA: TGTGCCAGCATTGGGGGGGACAACCAAGAGACC.

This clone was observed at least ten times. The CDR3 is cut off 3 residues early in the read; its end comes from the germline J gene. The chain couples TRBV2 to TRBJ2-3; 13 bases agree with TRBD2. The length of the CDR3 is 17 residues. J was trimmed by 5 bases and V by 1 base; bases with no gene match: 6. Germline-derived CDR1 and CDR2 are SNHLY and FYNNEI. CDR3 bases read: TGTGCCAGCAGTGAAGTGAAGACTAGCGGGGGGCTAGATACG. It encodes CASSEVKTSGGLDT. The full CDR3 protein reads CASSEVKTSGGLDTQYF.

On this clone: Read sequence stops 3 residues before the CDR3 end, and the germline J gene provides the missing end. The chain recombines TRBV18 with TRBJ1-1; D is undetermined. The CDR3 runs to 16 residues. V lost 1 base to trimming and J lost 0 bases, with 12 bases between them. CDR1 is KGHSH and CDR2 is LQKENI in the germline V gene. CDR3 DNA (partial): TGTGCCAGCTCACCACTTAACGGGTTAATGAACACTGAA. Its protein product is CASSPLNGLMNTE. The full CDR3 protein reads CASSPLNGLMNTEAFF.

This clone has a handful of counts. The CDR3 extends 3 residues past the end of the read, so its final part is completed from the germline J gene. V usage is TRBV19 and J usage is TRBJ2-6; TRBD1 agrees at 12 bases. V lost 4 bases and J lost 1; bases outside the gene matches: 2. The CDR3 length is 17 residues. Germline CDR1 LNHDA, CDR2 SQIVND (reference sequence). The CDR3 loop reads CASSTGQGASGANVLTF. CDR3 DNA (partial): TGTGCCAGTAGTACGGGACAGGGGGCTTCTGGGGCCAACGTC.

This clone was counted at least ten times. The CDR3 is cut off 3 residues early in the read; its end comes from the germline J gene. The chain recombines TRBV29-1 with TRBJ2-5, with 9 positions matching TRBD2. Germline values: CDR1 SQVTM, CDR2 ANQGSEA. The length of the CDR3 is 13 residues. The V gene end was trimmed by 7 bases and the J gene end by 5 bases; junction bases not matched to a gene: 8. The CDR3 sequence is CSANSGGQETQYF. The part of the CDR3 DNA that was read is TGCAGCGCCAACAGCGGGGGGCAGGAGACC.

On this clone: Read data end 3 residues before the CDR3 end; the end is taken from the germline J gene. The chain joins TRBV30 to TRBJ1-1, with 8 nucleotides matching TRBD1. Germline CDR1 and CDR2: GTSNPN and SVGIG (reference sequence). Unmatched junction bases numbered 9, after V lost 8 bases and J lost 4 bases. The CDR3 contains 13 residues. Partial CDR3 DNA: TGTGCCAGGACAGGGAATATGGGCACTGAA. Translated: CARTGNMGTE. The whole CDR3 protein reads CARTGNMGTEAFF.

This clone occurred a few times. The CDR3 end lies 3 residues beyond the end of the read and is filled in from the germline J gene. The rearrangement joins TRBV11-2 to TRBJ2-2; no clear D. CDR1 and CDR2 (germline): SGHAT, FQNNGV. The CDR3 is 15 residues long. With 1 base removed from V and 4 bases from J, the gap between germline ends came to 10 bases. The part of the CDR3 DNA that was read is TGTGCCAGCAGCTTAGGACACCTAAGCACCGGGGAG. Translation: CASSLGHLSTGE. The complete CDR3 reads CASSLGHLSTGELFF.

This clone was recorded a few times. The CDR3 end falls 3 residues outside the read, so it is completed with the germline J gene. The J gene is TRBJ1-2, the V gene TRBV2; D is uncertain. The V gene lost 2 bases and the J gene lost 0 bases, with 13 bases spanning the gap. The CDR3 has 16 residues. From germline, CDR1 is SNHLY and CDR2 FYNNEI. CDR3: CASSESPGLANYGYTF. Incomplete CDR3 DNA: TGTGCCAGCAGTGAAAGTCCCGGTCTAGCTAACTATGGC.

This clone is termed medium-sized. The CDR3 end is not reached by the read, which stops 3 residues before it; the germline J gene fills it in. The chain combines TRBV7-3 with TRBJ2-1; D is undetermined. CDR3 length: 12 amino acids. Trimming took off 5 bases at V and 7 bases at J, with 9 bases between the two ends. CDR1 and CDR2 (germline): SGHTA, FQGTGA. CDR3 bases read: TGTGCCAGCAGCCACCAAGGGAATGAG. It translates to CASSHQGNE. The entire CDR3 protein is CASSHQGNEQFF.

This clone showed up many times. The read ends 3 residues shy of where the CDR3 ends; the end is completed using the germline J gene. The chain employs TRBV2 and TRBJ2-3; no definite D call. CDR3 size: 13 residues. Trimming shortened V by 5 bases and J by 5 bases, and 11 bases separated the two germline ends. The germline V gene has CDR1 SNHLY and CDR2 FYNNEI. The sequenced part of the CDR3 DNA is TGTGCCAGCAGTCTAGGTTGGGTAGATACG. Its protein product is CASSLGWVDT. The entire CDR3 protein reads CASSLGWVDTQYF.

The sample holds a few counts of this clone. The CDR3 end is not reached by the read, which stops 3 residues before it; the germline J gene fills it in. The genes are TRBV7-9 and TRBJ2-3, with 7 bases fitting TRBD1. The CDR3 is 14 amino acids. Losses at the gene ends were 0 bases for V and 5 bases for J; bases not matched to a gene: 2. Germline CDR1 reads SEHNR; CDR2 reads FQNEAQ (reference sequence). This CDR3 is CASSLAGGEDTQYF. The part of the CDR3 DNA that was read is TGTGCCAGCAGCTTAGCAGGGGGCGAAGATACG.

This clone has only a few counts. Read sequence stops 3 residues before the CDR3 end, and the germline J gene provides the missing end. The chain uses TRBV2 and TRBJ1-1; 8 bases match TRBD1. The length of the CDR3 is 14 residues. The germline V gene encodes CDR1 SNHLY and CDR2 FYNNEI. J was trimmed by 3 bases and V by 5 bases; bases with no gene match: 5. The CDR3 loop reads CASSLQGGDTEAFF. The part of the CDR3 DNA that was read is TGTGCCAGCAGTTTACAGGGGGGCGACACTGAA.

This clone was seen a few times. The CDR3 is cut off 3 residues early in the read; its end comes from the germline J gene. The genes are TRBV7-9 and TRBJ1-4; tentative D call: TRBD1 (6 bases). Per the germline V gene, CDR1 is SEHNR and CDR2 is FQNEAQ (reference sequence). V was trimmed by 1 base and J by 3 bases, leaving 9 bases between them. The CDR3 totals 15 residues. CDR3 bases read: TGTGCCAGCAGCTTAGTACAGGGATCTAATGAAAAA. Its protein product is CASSLVQGSNEK. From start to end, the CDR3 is CASSLVQGSNEKLFF.

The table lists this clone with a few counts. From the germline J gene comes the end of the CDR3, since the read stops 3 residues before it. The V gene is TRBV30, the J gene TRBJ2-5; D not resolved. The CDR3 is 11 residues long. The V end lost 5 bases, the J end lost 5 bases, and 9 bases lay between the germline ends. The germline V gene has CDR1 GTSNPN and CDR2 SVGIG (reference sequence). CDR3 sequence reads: CAWVYRETQYF. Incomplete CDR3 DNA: TGTGCCTGGGTCTATCGGGAGACC.

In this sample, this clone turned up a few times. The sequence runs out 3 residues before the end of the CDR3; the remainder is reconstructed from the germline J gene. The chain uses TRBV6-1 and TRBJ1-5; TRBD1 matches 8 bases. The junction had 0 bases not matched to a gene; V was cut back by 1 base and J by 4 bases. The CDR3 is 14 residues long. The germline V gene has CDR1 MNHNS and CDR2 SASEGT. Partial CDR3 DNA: TGTGCCAGCAGTGAAGGACAGGGGAATCAGCCC. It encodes CASSEGQGNQP. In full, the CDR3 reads CASSEGQGNQPQHF.

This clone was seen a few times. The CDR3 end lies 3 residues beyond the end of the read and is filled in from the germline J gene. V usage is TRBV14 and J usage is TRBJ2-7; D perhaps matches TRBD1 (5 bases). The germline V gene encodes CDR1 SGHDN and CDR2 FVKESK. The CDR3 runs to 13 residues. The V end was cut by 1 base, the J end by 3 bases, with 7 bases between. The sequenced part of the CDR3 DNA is TGTGCCAGCAGCCAAGTAAGGGGCTACGAG. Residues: CASSQVRGYE. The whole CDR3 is CASSQVRGYEQYF.

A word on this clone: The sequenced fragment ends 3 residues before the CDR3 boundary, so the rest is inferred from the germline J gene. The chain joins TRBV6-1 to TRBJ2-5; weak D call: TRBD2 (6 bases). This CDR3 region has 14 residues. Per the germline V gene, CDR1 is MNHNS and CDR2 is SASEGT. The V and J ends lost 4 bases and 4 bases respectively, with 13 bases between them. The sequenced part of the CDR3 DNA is TGTGCCAGCAGTGGGGGTAGCGGACCAGAGACC. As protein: CASSGGSGPET. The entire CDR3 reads CASSGGSGPETQYF.

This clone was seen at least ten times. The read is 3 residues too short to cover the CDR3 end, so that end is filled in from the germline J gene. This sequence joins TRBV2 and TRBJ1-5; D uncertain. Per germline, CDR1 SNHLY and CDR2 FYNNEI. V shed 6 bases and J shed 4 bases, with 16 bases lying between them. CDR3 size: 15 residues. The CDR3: CASSPPLSENQPQHF. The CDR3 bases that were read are TGTGCCAGCAGCCCGCCCCTAAGTGAAAATCAGCCC. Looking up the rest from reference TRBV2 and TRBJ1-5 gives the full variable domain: EPEVTQTPSHQVTQMGQEVILRCVPISNHLYFYWYRQILGQKVEFLVSFYNNEISEKSEIFDDQFSVERPDGSNFTLKIRSTKLEDSAMYFCASSPPLSENQPQHFGDGTRLSIL.

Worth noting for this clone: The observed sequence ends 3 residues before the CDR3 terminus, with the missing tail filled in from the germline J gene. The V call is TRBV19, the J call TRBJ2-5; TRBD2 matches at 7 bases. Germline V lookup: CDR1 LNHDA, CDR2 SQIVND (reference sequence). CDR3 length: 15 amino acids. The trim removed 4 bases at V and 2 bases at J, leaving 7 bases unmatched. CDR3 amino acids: CASSTSAGPQETQYF. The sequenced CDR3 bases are TGTGCCAGTAGTACGTCAGCGGGGCCACAAGAGACC.

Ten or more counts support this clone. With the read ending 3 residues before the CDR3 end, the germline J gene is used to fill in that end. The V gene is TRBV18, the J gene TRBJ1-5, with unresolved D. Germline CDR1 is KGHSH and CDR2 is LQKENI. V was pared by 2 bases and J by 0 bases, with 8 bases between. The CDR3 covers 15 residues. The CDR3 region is CASSPGLYSNQPQHF. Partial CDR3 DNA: TGTGCCAGCTCACCAGGACTGTATAGCAATCAGCCC. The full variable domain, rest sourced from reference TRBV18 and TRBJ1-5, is NAGVMQNPRHLVRRRGQEARLRCSPMKGHSHVYWYRQLPEEGLKFMVYLQKENIIDESGMPKERFSAEFPKEGPSILRIQQVVRGDSAAYFCASSPGLYSNQPQHFGDGTRLSIL.

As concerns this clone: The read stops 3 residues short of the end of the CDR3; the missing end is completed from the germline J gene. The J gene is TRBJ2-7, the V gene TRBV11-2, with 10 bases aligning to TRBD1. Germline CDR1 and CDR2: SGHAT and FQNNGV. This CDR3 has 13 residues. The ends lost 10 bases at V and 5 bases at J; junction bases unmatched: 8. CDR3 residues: CANPGQGIHEQYF. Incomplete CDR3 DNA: TGTGCCAACCCGGGACAGGGGATCCACGAG.

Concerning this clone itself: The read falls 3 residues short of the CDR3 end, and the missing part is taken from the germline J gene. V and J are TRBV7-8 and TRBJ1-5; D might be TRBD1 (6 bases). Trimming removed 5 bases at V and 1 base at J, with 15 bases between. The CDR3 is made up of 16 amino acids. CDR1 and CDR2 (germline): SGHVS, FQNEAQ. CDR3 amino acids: CASSPKGGGSNQPQHF. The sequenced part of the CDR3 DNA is TGTGCCAGCAGCCCAAAAGGGGGGGGAAGCAATCAGCCC.

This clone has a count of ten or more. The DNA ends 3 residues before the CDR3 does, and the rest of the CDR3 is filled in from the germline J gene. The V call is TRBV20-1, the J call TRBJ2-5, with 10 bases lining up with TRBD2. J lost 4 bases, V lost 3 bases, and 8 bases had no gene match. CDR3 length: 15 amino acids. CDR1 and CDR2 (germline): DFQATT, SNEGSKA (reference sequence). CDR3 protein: CSASQGSGGSETQYF. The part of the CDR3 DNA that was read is TGCAGTGCTAGCCAGGGTAGCGGGGGGTCAGAGACC.

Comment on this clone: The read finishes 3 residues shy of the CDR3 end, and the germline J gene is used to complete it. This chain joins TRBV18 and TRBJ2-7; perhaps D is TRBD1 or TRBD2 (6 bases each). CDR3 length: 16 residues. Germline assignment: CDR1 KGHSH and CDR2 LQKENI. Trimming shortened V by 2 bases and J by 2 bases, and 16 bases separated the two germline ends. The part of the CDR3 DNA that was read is TGTGCCAGCTCACCAGGAGGGTACCGGGACACCTACGAG. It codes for CASSPGGYRDTYE. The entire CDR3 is CASSPGGYRDTYEQYF. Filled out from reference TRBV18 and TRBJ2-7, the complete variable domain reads NAGVMQNPRHLVRRRGQEARLRCSPMKGHSHVYWYRQLPEEGLKFMVYLQKENIIDESGMPKERFSAEFPKEGPSILRIQQVVRGDSAAYFCASSPGGYRDTYEQYFGPGTRLTVT.

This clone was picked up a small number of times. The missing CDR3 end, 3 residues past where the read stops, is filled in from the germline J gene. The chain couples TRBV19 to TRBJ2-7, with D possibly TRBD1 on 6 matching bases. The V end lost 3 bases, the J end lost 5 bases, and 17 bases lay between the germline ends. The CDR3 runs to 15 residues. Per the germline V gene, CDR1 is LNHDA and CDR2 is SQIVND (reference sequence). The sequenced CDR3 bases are TGTGCCAGTAGTATGAGGGTAACAGGGTTCAACGAG. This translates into CASSMRVTGFNE. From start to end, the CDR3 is CASSMRVTGFNEQYF.

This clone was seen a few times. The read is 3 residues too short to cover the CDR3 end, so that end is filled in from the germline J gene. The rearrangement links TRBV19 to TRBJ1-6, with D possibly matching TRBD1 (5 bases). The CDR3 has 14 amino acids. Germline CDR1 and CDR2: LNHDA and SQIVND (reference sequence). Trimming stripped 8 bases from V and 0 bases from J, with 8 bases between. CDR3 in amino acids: CASGGNSYNSPLHF. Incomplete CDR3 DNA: TGTGCCAGTGGGGGGAACTCCTATAATTCACCC.